Following are 8 T cell receptor beta chains from one sample sequenced in a study of T cell changes during pregnancy in multiple sclerosis. TCRdb's copy holds only in-frame clones and misses some; the assay was immunoSEQ multiplex PCR. Seen here are 75,000 to 100,000 clones, 92% observed once, and the top ten hold 2% to 3%. This material consisted of peripheral blood, taken after pregnancy. The receptors derive from a female donor in good health, enrolled as a control in a pregnancy study.

This sequence joins TRBV18 and TRBJ2-5; 12 bases match TRBD1. The CDR3 extends over 15 amino acids. V shed 4 bases and J 3 bases; nucleotides not matched to a gene: 3. Germline CDR1 reads KGHSH; CDR2 reads LQKENI. DNA of the CDR3: TGTGCCAGCTCACGTGGGACAGGGGGCAAAGAGACCCAGTACTTC. Protein: CASSRGTGGKETQYF.

The chain couples TRBV5-4 to TRBJ1-1, with D possibly being TRBD1 (5 bases). The CDR3 totals 12 residues. Trimming removed 4 bases at V and 12 bases at J, with 16 bases between. Germline V gene data show CDR1 as SGHNT and CDR2 as YYREEE (reference sequence). The CDR3 region has the DNA TGTGCCAGCAGCACCGAGGGAGGGACGACTTTCTTT. Encoded protein: CASSTEGGTTFF.

This chain links TRBV7-2 with TRBJ2-7; the D gene is possibly TRBD1 (5 bases). Germline CDR1 SGHTA, CDR2 FQGNSA. V was trimmed by 5 bases and J by 2 bases, leaving 7 bases between them. The CDR3 extends over 12 amino acids. CDR3 residues: CASSPDTYEQYF. Here the CDR3 DNA reads TGTGCCAGCAGCCCGGACACCTACGAGCAGTACTTC.

The V gene is TRBV7-8, the J gene TRBJ1-4, with 11 nucleotides matching TRBD1. The CDR3 is 18 amino acids. The V segment lost 5 bases and the J segment 3 bases; nucleotides outside the gene matches: 11. Germline CDR1 reads SGHVS; CDR2 reads FQNEAQ. The CDR3 nucleotides are TGTGCCAGCAGCCCCGGGACAGGGGGTAGGAGAGCTAATGAAAAACTGTTTTTT. This gives the protein CASSPGTGGRRANEKLFF.

The J gene is TRBJ1-4, the V gene TRBV6-1; D is perhaps TRBD1 (5 bases). Between the trimmed V and J ends, which lost 7 bases and 2 bases, there was a span of 14 bases. CDR1 is MNHNS, CDR2 SASEGT, per germline. CDR3 length: 15 amino acids. CDR3 region: CASTNQGFTNEKLFF. The CDR3 coding sequence is TGTGCCAGCACCAATCAGGGATTTACTAATGAAAAACTGTTTTTT.

The genes are TRBV7-8 and TRBJ2-5; possible D gene TRBD2, 6 bases. The germline V gene encodes CDR1 SGHVS and CDR2 FQNEAQ. The CDR3 has 16 amino acids. The V end lost 5 bases, the J end lost 1 base, and 17 bases lay between the germline ends. The CDR3 region is CASSGGMWAGQETQYF. The CDR3, as DNA: TGTGCCAGCAGCGGCGGGATGTGGGCGGGCCAAGAGACCCAGTACTTC.

V and J are TRBV5-1 and TRBJ1-1; TRBD1 might be the D (6 bases). Trimming cost V 2 bases and J 3 bases, with 8 bases left between them. CDR1 is SGHRS, CDR2 YFSETQ, per germline. The CDR3 runs 13 residues. The CDR3 protein is CASSFTGYTEAFF. The DNA for the CDR3 is TGCGCCAGCAGCTTTACAGGGTACACTGAAGCTTTCTTT.

As DNA, the CDR3 is TGCGCCAGCAGCTTGGTACCAGGGGCCTACGAGCAGTACTTC. As protein: CASSLVPGAYEQYF. The chain employs TRBV5-1 and TRBJ2-5, with D possibly matching TRBD1 (6 bases). The J call may be mistaken, given a closer DNA end match to TRBJ2-7. Germline V lookup: CDR1 SGHRS, CDR2 YFSETQ. The CDR3 length is 14 residues.